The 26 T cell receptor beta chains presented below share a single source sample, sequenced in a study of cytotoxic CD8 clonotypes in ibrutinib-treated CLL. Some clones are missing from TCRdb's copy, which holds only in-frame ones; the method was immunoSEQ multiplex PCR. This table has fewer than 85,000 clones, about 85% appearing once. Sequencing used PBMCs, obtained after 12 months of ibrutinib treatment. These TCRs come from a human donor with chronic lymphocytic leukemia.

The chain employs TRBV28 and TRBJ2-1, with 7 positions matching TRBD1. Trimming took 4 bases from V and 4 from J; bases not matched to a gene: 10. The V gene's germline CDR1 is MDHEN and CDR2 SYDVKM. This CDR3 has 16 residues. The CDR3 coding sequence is TGTGCCAGCAGTTCCCCCACAGGGGACCTTTACAATGAGCAGTTCTTC. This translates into CASSSPTGDLYNEQFF.

Written as DNA, the CDR3 is TGTGCCAGCTCACCATTTAGCAGCGGACAGGGTACAGATACGCAGTATTTT. The encoded protein is CASSPFSSGQGTDTQYF. The V and J genes are TRBV18 and TRBJ2-3; 8 bases map to TRBD1. The CDR3 is 17 residues long. Trimming at V came to 2 bases and at J to 3 bases, leaving 10 bases not matched to a gene. Per the germline V gene, CDR1 is KGHSH and CDR2 is LQKENI.

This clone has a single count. CDR3: CASSLERTGELFF. The CDR3, as DNA: TGTGCCAGCAGTTTGGAGCGGACCGGGGAGCTGTTTTTT. The chain couples TRBV27 to TRBJ2-2; TRBD2 might be the D (5 bases). CDR1 MNHEY and CDR2 SMNVEV come from the germline V gene (reference sequence). Between the trimmed V and J ends, which lost 3 bases and 5 bases, there was a span of 7 bases. This CDR3 is built from 13 residues.

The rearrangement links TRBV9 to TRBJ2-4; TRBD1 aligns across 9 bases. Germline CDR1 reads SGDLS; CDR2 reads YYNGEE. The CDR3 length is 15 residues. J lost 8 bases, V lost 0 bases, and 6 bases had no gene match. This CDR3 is CASSVEGTGFDIQYF. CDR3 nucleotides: TGTGCCAGCAGCGTAGAGGGGACAGGGTTCGACATTCAGTACTTC.

The CDR3 is CASRDKFQETQYF. DNA of the CDR3: TGTGCCAGCAGGGACAAATTTCAAGAGACCCAGTACTTC. This chain connects TRBV11-1 to TRBJ2-5; TRBD1 is a possible D gene (5 bases). The V gene's germline CDR1 is SGHAT and CDR2 FQDESV (reference sequence). This CDR3 is built from 13 residues. Trimming shortened V by 6 bases and J by 2 bases, and 10 bases separated the two germline ends.

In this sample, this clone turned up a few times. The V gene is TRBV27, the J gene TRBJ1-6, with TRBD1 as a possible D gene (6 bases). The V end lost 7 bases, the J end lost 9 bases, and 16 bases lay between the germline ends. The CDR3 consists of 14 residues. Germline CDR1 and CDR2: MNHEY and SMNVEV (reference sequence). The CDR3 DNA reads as TGTGCCAGCACCCTAGGGGGGGCAGGTTCACCCCTCCACTTT. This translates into CASTLGGAGSPLHF.

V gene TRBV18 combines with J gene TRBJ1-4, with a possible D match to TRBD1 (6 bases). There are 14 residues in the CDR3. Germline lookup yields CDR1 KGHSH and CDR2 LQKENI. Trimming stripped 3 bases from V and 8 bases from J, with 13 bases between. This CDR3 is CASSPRGVGEKLFF. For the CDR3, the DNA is TGTGCCAGCTCACCGAGGGGGGTTGGCGAAAAACTGTTTTTT.

DNA of the CDR3: TGCGCCAGCAGCCAAGAATGGGGTAGGACGGATGGCTACACCTTC. This codes for CASSQEWGRTDGYTF. The chain links TRBV4-3 to TRBJ1-2; the D is unclear. Trimming stripped 0 bases from V and 6 bases from J, with 14 bases between. This CDR3 spans 15 amino acids. Germline CDR1 is LGHNA and CDR2 is YSLEER.

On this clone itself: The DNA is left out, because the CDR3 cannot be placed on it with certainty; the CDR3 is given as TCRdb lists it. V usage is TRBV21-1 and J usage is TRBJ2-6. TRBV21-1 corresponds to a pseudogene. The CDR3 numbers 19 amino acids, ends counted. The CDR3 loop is CASSKGRGRWASGANVLTF.

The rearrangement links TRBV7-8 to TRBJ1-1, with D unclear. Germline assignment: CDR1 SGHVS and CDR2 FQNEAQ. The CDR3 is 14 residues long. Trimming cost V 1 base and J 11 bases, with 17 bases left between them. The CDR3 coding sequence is TGTGCCAGCAGCTTAGGGGCCAATGAACCCGGGGCTTTCTTT. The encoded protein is CASSLGANEPGAFF.

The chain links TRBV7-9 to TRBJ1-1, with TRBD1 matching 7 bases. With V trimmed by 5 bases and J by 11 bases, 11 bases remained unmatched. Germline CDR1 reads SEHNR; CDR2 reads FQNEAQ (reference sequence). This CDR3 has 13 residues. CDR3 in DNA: TGTGCCAGCAGCCACTCCCGGGACAGCCCCGCTTTCTTT. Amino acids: CASSHSRDSPAFF.

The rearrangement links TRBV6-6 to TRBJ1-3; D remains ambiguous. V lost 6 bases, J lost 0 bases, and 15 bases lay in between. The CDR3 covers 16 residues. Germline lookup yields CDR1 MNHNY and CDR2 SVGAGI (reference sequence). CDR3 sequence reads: CASSPQSASSGNTIYF. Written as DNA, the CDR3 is TGTGCCAGCAGCCCACAATCGGCGAGCTCTGGAAACACCATATATTTT.

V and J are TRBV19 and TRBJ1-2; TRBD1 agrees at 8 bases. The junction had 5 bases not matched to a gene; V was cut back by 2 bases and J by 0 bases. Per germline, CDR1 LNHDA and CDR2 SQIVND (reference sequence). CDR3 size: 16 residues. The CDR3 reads CASSIRGTGPNYGYTF. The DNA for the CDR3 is TGTGCCAGTAGTATAAGGGGGACAGGCCCTAACTATGGCTACACCTTC.

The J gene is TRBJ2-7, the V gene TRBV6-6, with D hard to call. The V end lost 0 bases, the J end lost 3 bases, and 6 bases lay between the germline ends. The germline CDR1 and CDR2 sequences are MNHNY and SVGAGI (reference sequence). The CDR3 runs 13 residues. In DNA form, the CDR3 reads TGTGCCAGCAGTTACTCCCAGGACTACGAGCAGTACTTC. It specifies CASSYSQDYEQYF.

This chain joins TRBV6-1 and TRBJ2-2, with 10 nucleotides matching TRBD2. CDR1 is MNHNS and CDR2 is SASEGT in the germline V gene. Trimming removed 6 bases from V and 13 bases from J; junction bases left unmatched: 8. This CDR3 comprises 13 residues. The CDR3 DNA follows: TGTGCCAGCAGGTCTAGCGGGGGCCTTCGGCTGTTTTTT. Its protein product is CASRSSGGLRLFF.

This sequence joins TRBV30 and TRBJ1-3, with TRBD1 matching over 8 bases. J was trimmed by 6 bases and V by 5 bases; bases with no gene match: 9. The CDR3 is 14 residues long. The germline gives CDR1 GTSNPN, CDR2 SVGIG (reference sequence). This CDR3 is CAWGPRGLTNTIYF. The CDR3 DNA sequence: TGTGCCTGGGGACCCAGGGGGCTGACAAACACCATATATTTT.

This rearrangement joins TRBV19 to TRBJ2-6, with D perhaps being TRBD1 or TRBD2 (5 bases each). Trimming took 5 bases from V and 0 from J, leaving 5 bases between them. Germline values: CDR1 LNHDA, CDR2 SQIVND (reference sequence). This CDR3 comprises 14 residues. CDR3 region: CASSGTSGANVLTF. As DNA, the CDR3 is TGTGCCAGTAGTGGGACCTCTGGGGCCAACGTCCTGACTTTC.

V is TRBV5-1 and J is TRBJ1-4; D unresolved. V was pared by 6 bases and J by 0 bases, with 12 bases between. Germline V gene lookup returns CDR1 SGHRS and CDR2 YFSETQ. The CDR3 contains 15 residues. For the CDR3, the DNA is TGCGCCAGCACGAAGGCCGGTCCAACTAATGAAAAACTGTTTTTT. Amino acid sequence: CASTKAGPTNEKLFF.

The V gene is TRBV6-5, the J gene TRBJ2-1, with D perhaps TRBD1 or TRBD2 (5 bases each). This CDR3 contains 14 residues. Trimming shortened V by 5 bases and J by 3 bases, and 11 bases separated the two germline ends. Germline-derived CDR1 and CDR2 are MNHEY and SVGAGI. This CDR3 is CASSPTRGYNEQFF. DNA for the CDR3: TGTGCCAGCAGTCCCACTAGGGGCTACAATGAGCAGTTCTTC.

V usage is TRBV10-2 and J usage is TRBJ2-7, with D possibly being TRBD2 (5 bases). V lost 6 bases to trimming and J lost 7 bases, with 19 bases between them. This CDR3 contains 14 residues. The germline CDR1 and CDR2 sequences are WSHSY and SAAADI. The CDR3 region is CASSPSRWEREQYF. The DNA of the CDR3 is TGCGCCAGCAGCCCCAGTAGATGGGAGCGGGAGCAGTACTTC.

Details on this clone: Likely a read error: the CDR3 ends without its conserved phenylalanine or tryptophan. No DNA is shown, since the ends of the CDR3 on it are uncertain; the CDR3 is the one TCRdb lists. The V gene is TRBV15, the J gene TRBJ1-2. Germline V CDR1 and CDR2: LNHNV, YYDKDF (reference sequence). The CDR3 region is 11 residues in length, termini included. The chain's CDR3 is CAPRPQGGTVC.

The CDR3 coding sequence is TGTGCCAGCAGCCCTTGGACAGAAGAGACCCAGTACTTC. It specifies CASSPWTEETQYF. This chain joins TRBV7-2 and TRBJ2-5; possibly TRBD1 for D (6 bases). Germline V gene data show CDR1 as SGHTA and CDR2 as FQGNSA. Deletions cut 5 bases from V and 3 bases from J, with 10 bases between. The CDR3 contains 13 residues.

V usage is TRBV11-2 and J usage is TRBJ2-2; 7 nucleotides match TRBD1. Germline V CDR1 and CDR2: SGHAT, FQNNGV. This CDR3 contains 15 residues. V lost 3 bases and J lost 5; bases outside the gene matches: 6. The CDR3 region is CASSLGDRVTGELFF. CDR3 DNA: TGTGCCAGCAGCTTGGGTGACAGGGTGACCGGGGAGCTGTTTTTT.

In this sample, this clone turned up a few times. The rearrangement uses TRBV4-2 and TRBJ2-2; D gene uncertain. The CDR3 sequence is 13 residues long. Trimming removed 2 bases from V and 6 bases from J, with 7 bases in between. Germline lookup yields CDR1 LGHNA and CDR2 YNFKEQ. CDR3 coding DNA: TGTGCCAGCAGCCAACCTGGCGCCGGGGAGCTGTTTTTT. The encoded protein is CASSQPGAGELFF.

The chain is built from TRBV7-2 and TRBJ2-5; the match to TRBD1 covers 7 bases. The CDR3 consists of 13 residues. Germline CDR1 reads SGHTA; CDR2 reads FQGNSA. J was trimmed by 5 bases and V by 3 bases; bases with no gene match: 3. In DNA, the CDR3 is TGTGCCAGCAGCTTCGACAGGGCGGAGACCCAGTACTTC. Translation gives CASSFDRAETQYF.

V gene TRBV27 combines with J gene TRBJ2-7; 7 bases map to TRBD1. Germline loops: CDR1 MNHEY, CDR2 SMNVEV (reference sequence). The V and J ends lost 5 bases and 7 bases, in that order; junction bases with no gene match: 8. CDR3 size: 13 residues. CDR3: CASSPQTGEEQYF. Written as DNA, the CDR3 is TGTGCCAGCAGTCCCCAAACAGGGGAGGAGCAGTACTTC.